The source of this T cell receptor (beta chain) is a study of T cell responses to AZD1222 COVID-19 vaccine. Some clones are missing from TCRdb's copy, which holds only in-frame ones; the method was immunoSEQ multiplex PCR. The data hold about 110,000 clones, with 82% observed a single time. This TCR derives from an adult in good health. Source: peripheral blood, taken on day 0 of AZD1222 vaccination.

The CDR3, as DNA: TGTGCCACCAGCAGTGGGGACGCCTGGGATCAGCCCCAGCATTTT. Translated: CATSSGDAWDQPQHF. This chain uses TRBV15 with TRBJ1-5; D perhaps matches TRBD1 (5 bases). The CDR3 runs to 15 residues. Germline CDR1 is LNHNV and CDR2 is YYDKDF (reference sequence). V was cut by 3 bases and J by 5 bases, with 14 bases left in between.